Sequencing of this T cell receptor (beta chain) was carried out in a study of cytomegalovirus exposure and HLA in healthy donors. Primers for the PCR totalled 60 Vbeta and 13 Jbeta. The data were produced by immunoSEQ multiplex PCR, yet TCRdb's version contains in-frame clones alone and is incomplete. Of around 140,000 clones listed, roughly 80% are singletons. Germline V CDR1 and CDR2: SGHVS, FQNEAQ. CDR3 size: 13 residues. V was pared by 5 bases and J by 6 bases, with 3 bases of the junction left unmatched. The TCR was taken from a female donor in good health and CMV-seronegative. Sequencing used PBMCs. J is TRBJ1-5 and V is TRBV7-8; TRBD1 matches 8 bases. CDR3 coding DNA: TGTGCCAGCAGCCCAGGGGGCTCTCAGCCCCAGCATTTT. This gives the protein CASSPGGSQPQHF.